One and the same sample provided the 25 T cell receptor delta chains below, sequenced in a study of γδ T cells in repeated Plasmodium falciparum infection listed by TCRdb under 2021. The protocol used for the library was multiplex PCR. The instrument given in TCRdb is Illumina MiSeq. TCRdb reprocessed the public reads with the caller CATT; rows with the same DNA were merged afterwards. The sample table records about 93,000 delta-chain clones; 0.85% to 1% of these occur just once. Over 8.5% of the sample is taken by the ten largest. Vgamma9/Vdelta2+ and Vdelta2-negative gammadelta T cell populations were flow-sorted from peripheral blood mononuclear cells for bulk TCR repertoire analysis. Material: gamma-delta T cells from blood. These receptors all stem from a pool of human donors (malaria-infected and uninfected, not separated).

The table lists this clone with a few counts. TCRdb shows a much larger clone's protein in place of this DNA's translation, and the two differ at residue 11, likely through a read error; the protein shown is translated from the DNA. This rearrangement joins TRDV1 to TRDJ1; 9 nucleotides match TRDD3. Germline matching of the DNA provided the J gene here, since TCRdb leaves it blank. The CDR3 is made up of 20 amino acids. The junction had 18 bases not matched to a gene; V was cut back by 2 bases and J by 2 bases. Per the germline V gene, CDR1 is TSWWSYY and CDR2 is QGS. The CDR3 loop is CALGESPSVRALGETDKLIF. In DNA, the CDR3 is TGTGCTCTTGGGGAATCCCCCTCCGTCCGCGCACTGGGGGAGACCGATAAACTCATCTTT.

For this clone: The protein held in TCRdb is that of a much larger clone and does not match this DNA's translation at residue 9, likely because of a read error; the protein shown is translated from the DNA. This chain connects TRDV2 to TRDJ1, with D possibly TRDD3 on 6 matching bases. TCRdb records no J gene; here it was assigned by comparing the DNA to germline. Germline CDR1 is GEAIGNYY and CDR2 is EKD. This CDR3 has 14 amino acids. The V end lost 0 bases, the J end lost 3 bases, and 10 bases lay between the germline ends. In nucleotides, the CDR3 is TGTGCCTGTGACACCGTGGGGATCCCCGATAAACTCATCTTT. It translates to CACDTVGIPDKLIF.

This clone occurred many times. TCRdb's protein for this DNA is that of a much larger clone and differs from the translation at residue 8, likely a read error; the protein shown is the DNA translation. The rearrangement joins TRDV2 to TRDJ1; no clear D. As TCRdb names no J gene, one was assigned here on the basis of a DNA match to germline. The CDR3 extends over 16 amino acids. In germline, CDR1 is GEAIGNYY, CDR2 EKD. The ends were cut back, 0 bases at V and 1 base at J, with 14 bases in the middle. The CDR3 loop is CACDTEEGEGTDKLIF. CDR3 DNA sequence: TGTGCCTGTGACACCGAGGAAGGAGAGGGCACCGATAAACTCATCTTT.

This clone was recorded a few times. The protein recorded in TCRdb matches a much larger clone and deviates from this DNA's translation at residue 5, suggesting a read error; the protein here is obtained by translating the DNA. The genes are TRDV2 and TRDJ1, with D uncertain. TCRdb does not report a J gene; here it was assigned by matching the DNA to germline references. V was cut by 3 bases and J by 2 bases, with 15 bases left in between. Germline-derived CDR1 and CDR2 are GEAIGNYY and EKD. This CDR3 spans 15 amino acids. This chain's CDR3 is CACDAVVRPTDKLIF. The CDR3 DNA reads as TGTGCCTGTGACGCCGTGGTCCGACCTACCGATAAACTCATCTTT.

This clone was counted between two and nine times. The translation of this DNA and the TCRdb protein of a much larger clone differ at residue 13, probably owing to a read error; the protein shown here is translated from the DNA. This chain uses TRDV2 with TRDJ1; D not certain. The CDR3 contains 15 residues. Germline V gives CDR1 GEAIGNYY, CDR2 EKD. The CDR3 here is CACDTVGALTDKRIF. The CDR3 bases are TGTGCCTGTGACACCGTCGGAGCGCTCACCGATAAACGCATCTTT.

Of note for this clone: TCRdb's protein for this DNA is that of a much larger clone and differs from the translation at residue 5, likely a read error; the protein shown is the DNA translation. This chain joins TRDV2 and TRDJ1; 13 positions match TRDD3. The germline gives CDR1 GEAIGNYY, CDR2 EKD. The V gene end was trimmed by 3 bases and the J gene end by 0 bases; junction bases not matched to a gene: 18. The CDR3 has 21 amino acids. This CDR3 reads CACDSVTGGYAERKDTDKLIF. In DNA, the CDR3 is TGTGCCTGTGACTCCGTTACTGGGGGATACGCCGAGCGGAAGGACACCGATAAACTCATCTTT.

This clone is judged medium-sized. Within the sample, other DNA sequences also encode this same CDR3. CDR3 residues: CACDTVRGGDTHYSTPTYTDKLIF. The CDR3, as DNA: TGTGCCTGTGACACCGTGAGGGGGGGGGATACCCACTACAGTACACCGACGTACACCGATAAACTCATCTTT. The chain joins TRDV2 to TRDJ1; 9 bases fit TRDD3. After removal of 0 bases from V and 0 bases from J, the junction contained 28 bases not matched to a gene. CDR1 is GEAIGNYY and CDR2 is EKD in the germline V gene. This CDR3 is 24 amino acids long.

Remarks on this clone: For this DNA, TCRdb reports the protein of a much larger clone, which diverges at residue 14, most likely from a read error; the protein presented here is translated directly from the DNA. The J segment was not called; the V segment is TRDV2. CDR1 and CDR2 from the germline V gene are GEAIGNYY and EKD. This CDR3 comprises 16 residues. This CDR3 reads CACDTIQGLGTDKFIF. In DNA form, the CDR3 reads TGTGCCTGTGACACCATTCAAGGTCTAGGGACCGATAAATTCATCTTT.

Notes on this clone: A far larger clone differs by one base, so this is likely a read error. This CDR3 is also generated by other DNA sequences in the sample. The CDR3 is CADKASYVPGDVTDKLIF. CDR3 nucleotides: TGTGCAGACAAGGCTTCCTACGTACCGGGGGACGTTACCGATAAACTCATCTTT. The genes are TRDV2 and TRDJ1, with TRDD2 matching over 8 bases. The CDR3 loop spans 18 amino acids. CDR1 is GEAIGNYY and CDR2 is EKD in the germline V gene.

As regards this clone: The protein that TCRdb holds for this DNA derives from a much larger clone and differs from the translated DNA at residue 14, which likely indicates a read error; the protein shown here is translated from the DNA. The J gene went uncalled, whereas the V gene is TRDV2; the table names TRDD3, a call not compared with the DNA. There are 16 residues in the CDR3. CDR1 is GEAIGNYY and CDR2 is EKD in the germline V gene. CDR3 in DNA: TGTGCCTGTGATCCCAAAAGCTACTGGGACACCCGACAGACGTTTTTC. Translation gives CACDPKSYWDTRQTFF.

The sample holds many counts of this clone. This chain's CDR3 is CALGDRRDTRQTDKLIF. Written as DNA, the CDR3 is TGTGCTCTTGGGGACCGGAGAGATACGCGTCAGACCGATAAACTCATCTTT. The chain joins TRDV1 to TRDJ1; a possible D gene is TRDD3 (6 bases). Trimming cost V 3 bases and J 2 bases, with 19 bases left between them. The CDR3 has 17 residues. Germline V lookup: CDR1 TSWWSYY, CDR2 QGS.

This clone has only a few counts. The protein TCRdb lists belongs to a much larger clone and differs from this DNA's translation at residue 10, which points to a read error; the protein shown is made from the DNA. The chain carries TRDV1 and TRDJ1; D is possibly TRDD3 (6 bases). The J gene was missing in TCRdb and was found by matching the end of the DNA to germline. Per the germline V gene, CDR1 is TSWWSYY and CDR2 is QGS. The germline V and J ends were trimmed by 5 bases and 7 bases, with 41 bases remaining between them. This CDR3 has 22 residues. Here the CDR3 reads CALGRSPPRAFSTGISQGKLIF. The DNA for the CDR3 is TGTGCTCTTGGGAGATCCCCACCTAGGGCTTTCTCTACTGGGATATCCCAGGGTAAACTCATCTTT.

Details on this clone: The protein that TCRdb holds for this DNA derives from a much larger clone and differs from the translated DNA at residue 6, which likely indicates a read error; the protein shown here is translated from the DNA. V gene TRDV2 combines with J gene TRDJ1, with D hard to call. No J segment appears in TCRdb, so it was assigned here by matching the sequence to germline. Germline assignment: CDR1 GEAIGNYY and CDR2 EKD. Trimming stripped 3 bases from V and 0 bases from J, with 10 bases between. This CDR3 has 14 residues. The CDR3 sequence: CACDHPDHTDKLIF. The CDR3 DNA follows: TGTGCCTGTGACCATCCCGACCACACCGATAAACTCATCTTT.

On this clone: The protein TCRdb gives is from a much larger clone and does not agree with this DNA's translation at residue 13, likely a read error; the protein shown here comes from the DNA. The J gene is TRDJ1, the V gene TRDV1, with TRDD3 identical over 8 bases. Germline CDR1 and CDR2: TSWWSYY and QGS. The V and J ends lost 1 base and 11 bases, in that order; junction bases with no gene match: 18. This CDR3 comprises 17 residues. CDR3 nucleotide sequence: TGTGCTCTTGGGGAACAACTCCTACGGTCTGGGGGACCGCGTCTCATCTTT. This gives the protein CALGEQLLRSGGPRLIF.

With respect to this clone: A single base is all that separates this from a far larger clone, so a read error is likely. This CDR3 is also generated by other DNA sequences in the sample. The chain uses TRDV1 and TRDJ1, with D tentatively TRDD3 (5 bases). The germline V gene has CDR1 TSWWSYY and CDR2 QGS. The CDR3 runs to 16 residues. The CDR3 DNA reads as TGCGCTCTTGGGGAAACAAGGGCCGCGTACACCGATAAACTCATCTTT. Translation gives CALGETRAAYTDKLIF.

Comments on this clone: The protein in TCRdb stems from a much larger clone and differs at residue 15 from this DNA's translation, likely a read error; here the protein is translated from the DNA. This chain links TRDV1 with TRDJ1, with 12 positions matching TRDD3. Here the J gene came from matching the DNA to germline, since TCRdb omits it. Germline values: CDR1 TSWWSYY, CDR2 QGS. This CDR3 contains 25 residues. With 5 bases clipped from V and 0 bases from J, the junction kept 31 bases outside the gene matches. The CDR3 DNA reads TGTGCTCTTGGGAGCCTTCCGCGAGGCCTTACTGGGGGATACACGTTTCCCCCGTACACCGATAAACTCATCTTT. Translation gives CALGSLPRGLTGGYTFPPYTDKLIF.

About this clone itself: TCRdb's protein for this DNA is that of a much larger clone and differs from the translation at residue 15, likely a read error; the protein shown is the DNA translation. There is no J gene call, but TRDV1 is given as the V gene. CDR3 length: 16 amino acids. CDR1 and CDR2 (germline): TSWWSYY, QGS. This CDR3 reads CALGERPTGESPPLTF. Written as DNA, the CDR3 is TGTGCTCTTGGGGAACGCCCCACGGGGGAATCCCCACCACTCACCTTT.

As concerns this clone: One base separates it from a far larger clone, so it is likely a read error. The same CDR3 can be traced to other DNA sequences in this sample. The chain carries TRDV2 and TRDJ1; 11 positions agree with TRDD3. No J gene is reported in TCRdb; it was inferred here by comparing the DNA with germline. The CDR3 contains 17 residues. In germline, CDR1 is GEAIGNYY, CDR2 EKD. CDR3 sequence reads: CAITSHWGIWDTDKLIF. The CDR3 region has the DNA TGTGCTATTACTAGTCACTGGGGGATATGGGACACCGACAAACTCATCTTT.

This clone was seen ten or more times. This chain joins TRDV2 and TRDJ3; 9 bases are a match to TRDD3. The germline gives CDR1 GEAIGNYY, CDR2 EKD. Trimming cost V 2 bases and J 0 bases; bases outside gene matches: 4. CDR3 length: 18 residues. The CDR3 DNA reads TGTGCCTGTGACAAAATACTGGGGGACTCCTGGGACACCCGACAGATGTTTTTC. Translated: CACDKILGDSWDTRQMFF.

With regard to this clone: TCRdb records a much larger clone's protein for this DNA, with a difference at residue 14 that likely arises from a read error; the protein given is the translation of the DNA. The chain is built from TRDV1 and TRDJ1; 11 bases line up with TRDD3. TCRdb does not report a J gene; here it was assigned by matching the DNA to germline references. CDR1 is TSWWSYY and CDR2 is QGS in the germline V gene. The CDR3 covers 18 residues. In DNA form, the CDR3 reads TGTGCTCTTGGGGAACTTTACTGGGGGATAAGGTACACCGGTAAACTCATCTTT. This gives the protein CALGELYWGIRYTGKLIF.

In regard to this clone: TCRdb's listed protein matches a much larger clone and diverges from this DNA's translation at residue 11, likely through a read error; the protein shown comes from the DNA. The CDR3 DNA reads as TGTGCTCTTGGGGAATTGAGTCTCCTCCCACCAACATACACCGATAAACTCATCTTT. This gives the protein CALGELSLLPPTYTDKLIF. The V gene is TRDV1, the J gene TRDJ1, with no clear D. TCRdb supplies no J gene; here it was assigned by aligning the nucleotide sequence to germline. This CDR3 contains 19 residues. Germline CDR1 is TSWWSYY and CDR2 is QGS. Trimming took 2 bases from V and 0 from J, leaving 22 bases between them.

This clone has more than one count but fewer than ten. The mismatch at residue 13 between this DNA's translation and the TCRdb protein of a much larger clone likely reflects a read error; the protein shown is translated from the DNA. The chain links TRDV2 to TRDJ1; TRDD3 agrees at 9 bases. TCRdb is silent on the J gene; assignment here came from matching the DNA to germline. The CDR3 totals 18 residues. The germline gives CDR1 GEAIGNYY, CDR2 EKD. Trimming at V came to 4 bases and at J to 4 bases, leaving 18 bases not matched to a gene. DNA for the CDR3: TGTGCCTGTGAGAAACTGGGGGAATCTGCAACCCACATCGATAAACTCATCTTT. This codes for CACEKLGESATHIDKLIF.

This clone was observed a handful of times. TCRdb's protein for this DNA is that of a much larger clone and differs from the translation at residue 5, likely a read error; the protein shown is the DNA translation. This chain connects TRDV2 to TRDJ3, with 13 bases identical to TRDD3. Because TCRdb records no J gene, it was assigned here through a match of the DNA to germline. Germline-derived CDR1 and CDR2 are GEAIGNYY and EKD. The CDR3 extends over 19 amino acids. Trimming took 3 bases from V and 0 from J; bases not matched to a gene: 4. The CDR3 spells CACDGTGGYGSWDTRQMFF. For the CDR3, the DNA is TGTGCCTGTGACGGTACTGGGGGATACGGCTCCTGGGACACCCGACAGATGTTTTTC.

This clone was found a few times. TCRdb's protein for this DNA is that of a much larger clone and differs from the translation at residue 17, likely a read error; the protein shown is the DNA translation. The chain couples TRDV1 to TRDJ1; D is ambiguous. In germline, CDR1 is TSWWSYY, CDR2 QGS. The CDR3 length is 19 residues. The chain's CDR3 is CALGGRINRSCRDTDKFIF. CDR3 bases: TGTGCTCTTGGGGGACGTATAAACCGCTCGTGTAGGGACACCGATAAATTCATCTTT.

This clone was counted a few times. The protein given by TCRdb reflects a much larger clone and differs at residue 20 from this DNA's translation, likely from a read error; the protein shown is the DNA's translation. This rearrangement joins TRDV1 to TRDJ1, with 9 bases that match TRDD3. The CDR3 is 25 residues long. The germline CDR1 and CDR2 sequences are TSWWSYY and QGS. This chain's CDR3 is CALGEVGLHLGDEVRRPLYADKLIF. CDR3 sequence (DNA): TGTGCACTTGGGGAAGTGGGCCTACACCTGGGGGATGAAGTGAGGAGGCCACTGTACGCCGATAAACTCATCTTT.